This passage covers 18 T cell receptor beta chains from one sample sequenced in a study of human T cells and chemical hapten exposure. TCRdb used MiXCR to reprocess the RACE reads, holding one entry per CDR3 protein. The repertoire holds some 180,000 distinct CDR3 sequences, with approximately 20% as singletons. Time point given: patch test 1, 2 weeks after DPC sensitization. The treatment is: therapeutic diphenylcyclopropenone sensitization with weekly scalp DPC. The material sequenced was whole blood, taken in connection with sensitization to the hapten diphenylcyclopropenone (DPC). These receptors were taken from a woman aged 50 to 60 with alopecia areata. Some clones in this sample may be carry-over from other donors' samples.

The V gene is TRBV12-3 or TRBV12-4, the J gene TRBJ2-7; 10 bases align to TRBD2. This CDR3 has 15 residues. After removal of 2 bases from V and 3 bases from J, the junction contained 4 bases not matched to a gene. The CDR3 protein is CASSLNSGRNYEQYF. The DNA for the CDR3 is TGTGCCAGCAGTTTAAATAGCGGGAGGAACTACGAGCAGTACTTC.

This clonotype has more than one count but fewer than ten. The V call is TRBV29-1, the J call TRBJ2-1; 9 bases are shared with TRBD1. The CDR3 runs to 16 residues. Unmatched junction bases numbered 10, after V lost 4 bases and J lost 3 bases. CDR1 and CDR2 (germline): SQVTM, ANQGSEA. The CDR3 DNA reads as TGCAGCGTTGTCCCCTCCGGGACAGGGCGCTACAATGAGCAGTTCTTC. The encoded protein is CSVVPSGTGRYNEQFF.

The J gene is TRBJ2-5, the V gene TRBV6-6; 7 bases match TRBD2. The CDR3 length is 14 residues. Germline V gives CDR1 MNHNY, CDR2 SVGAGI (reference sequence). The V segment lost 0 bases and the J segment 3 bases; nucleotides outside the gene matches: 1. CDR3 sequence: CASSYSAGEETQYF. CDR3 sequence (DNA): TGTGCCAGCAGTTACTCGGCGGGAGAAGAGACCCAGTACTTC.

The CDR3: CSARNYPPLNTDTQYF. CDR3 in DNA: TGCAGTGCTAGAAACTACCCCCCCTTAAACACAGATACGCAGTATTTT. The chain couples TRBV20-1 to TRBJ2-3; D ambiguous. This CDR3 is built from 16 residues. The V gene's germline CDR1 is DFQATT and CDR2 SNEGSKA (reference sequence). V lost 2 bases to trimming and J lost 2 bases, with 17 bases between them.

The rearrangement links TRBV3-1 to TRBJ1-2; D not resolved. V shed 3 bases and J shed 8 bases, with 10 bases lying between them. Germline V gene sequence: CDR1 LGHDT, CDR2 YNNKEL (reference sequence). This CDR3 has 12 residues. The CDR3, as DNA: TGTGCCAGCAGCCAGCTATCTTTGGGCTACACCTTC. Translating it yields CASSQLSLGYTF.

This chain joins TRBV3-1 and TRBJ2-5, with D possibly TRBD2 on 6 matching bases. V lost 0 bases and J 2 bases, leaving 19 bases between the germline ends. Germline CDR1 reads LGHDT; CDR2 reads YNNKEL (reference sequence). The CDR3 totals 18 residues. CDR3: CASSQDFPGVAGQETQYF. CDR3 nucleotides: TGTGCCAGCAGCCAAGATTTCCCCGGCGTCGCGGGGCAAGAGACCCAGTACTTC.

The CDR3 loop is CSSVYGTSARQETQYF. The CDR3 bases are TGCAGCTCCGTTTACGGGACTAGCGCCCGTCAAGAGACCCAGTACTTC. This chain links TRBV20-1 with TRBJ2-5, with 10 bases identical to TRBD2. This CDR3 has 16 residues. The germline gives CDR1 DFQATT, CDR2 SNEGSKA (reference sequence).

This clonotype has only a few counts. CDR3 region: CASSLGLAGVLETQYF. CDR3 in DNA: TGCGCCAGCAGCCTGGGACTAGCGGGAGTATTAGAGACCCAGTACTTC. V gene TRBV5-1 combines with J gene TRBJ2-5; 14 bases agree with TRBD2. Germline V gene data show CDR1 as SGHRS and CDR2 as YFSETQ. V was pared by 4 bases and J by 4 bases, with 6 bases of the junction left unmatched. The CDR3 loop spans 16 amino acids.

The gene calls are TRBV19 and TRBJ1-5; D is perhaps TRBD1 (5 bases). The germline V and J ends were trimmed by 7 bases and 1 base, with 29 bases remaining between them. The CDR3 has 20 residues. Germline loops: CDR1 LNHDA, CDR2 SQIVND (reference sequence). CDR3 in DNA: TGTGCCAGTACTACCTTGAGGGCAGGGCACATGTCAGGCAGCAATCAGCCCCAGCATTTT. Its translation is CASTTLRAGHMSGSNQPQHF.

In its sample, this clonotype was seen a few times. This CDR3 is CASGLRRADTGELFF. Written as DNA, the CDR3 is TGTGCTAGTGGTTTAAGAAGAGCGGACACCGGGGAGCTGTTTTTT. The rearrangement uses TRBV12-5 and TRBJ2-2, with a tentative D call TRBD2 (5 bases). Germline CDR1 reads LGHNT; CDR2 reads FRNRAP. The V end lost 3 bases, the J end lost 3 bases, and 11 bases lay between the germline ends. The CDR3 covers 15 residues. Filled out from reference TRBV12-5 and TRBJ2-2, the complete variable domain reads DARVTQTPRHKVTEMGQEVTMRCQPILGHNTVFWYRQTMMQGLELLAYFRNRAPLDDSGMPKDRFSAEMPDATLATLKIQPSEPRDSAVYFCASGLRRADTGELFFGEGSRLTVL.

The genes are TRBV4-2 and TRBJ1-2; tentative D call: TRBD1 (5 bases). V lost 3 bases, J lost 4 bases, and 12 bases lay in between. From germline, CDR1 is LGHNA and CDR2 YNFKEQ. This CDR3 has 14 amino acids. As DNA, the CDR3 is TGTGCCAGCAGCCAGTCTCAGGGAGTCTATGGCTACACCTTC. It is translated as CASSQSQGVYGYTF.

This clonotype was seen more than once but under ten times. J is TRBJ2-3 and V is TRBV2; D gene unclear. There are 15 residues in the CDR3. Per germline, CDR1 SNHLY and CDR2 FYNNEI. V was trimmed by 3 bases and J by 0 bases, leaving 10 bases between them. This CDR3 reads CASSEGQDSTDTQYF. Here the CDR3 DNA reads TGTGCCAGCAGTGAGGGCCAAGATAGCACAGATACGCAGTATTTT.

For the CDR3, the DNA is TGCGCCAGCAGCCGAACTAGTCCCGGGGCAGATACGCAGTATTTT. Its protein product is CASSRTSPGADTQYF. This chain connects TRBV5-1 to TRBJ2-3, with a weak D call TRBD2 (5 bases). Trimming shortened V by 4 bases and J by 4 bases, and 16 bases separated the two germline ends. This CDR3 has 15 amino acids. Looked up from germline, CDR1 is SGHRS and CDR2 is YFSETQ.

This clonotype came up a few times. The chain joins TRBV30 to TRBJ1-5, with D possibly matching TRBD1 (6 bases). Trimming cost V 2 bases and J 7 bases, with 15 bases left between them. Per germline, CDR1 GTSNPN and CDR2 SVGIG (reference sequence). This CDR3 contains 14 residues. The CDR3 loop reads CAWSLGGSGQPQHF. The CDR3 nucleotides read TGTGCCTGGAGTCTGGGGGGCAGCGGCCAGCCCCAGCATTTT.

In its sample, this clonotype was seen a few times. This rearrangement joins TRBV2 to TRBJ1-2; D gene ambiguous. Per the germline V gene, CDR1 is SNHLY and CDR2 is FYNNEI. The V end was cut by 7 bases, the J end by 4 bases, with 7 bases between. The CDR3 runs to 11 residues. This CDR3 reads CASTKFYGYTF. Here the CDR3 DNA reads TGTGCCAGCACCAAATTCTATGGCTACACCTTC.

Comment on this clonotype: A much more abundant neighbour one base away suggests this may be a read error. This CDR3 is CASSWGENTEAFF. CDR3 in DNA: TGCGCCAGCAGCTGGGGGGAGAACACTGAAGCTTTCTTT. The chain couples TRBV5-1 to TRBJ1-1, with D perhaps matching TRBD1 (5 bases). V was clipped by 3 bases and J by 1 base, with 7 bases between them. The germline CDR1 and CDR2 sequences are SGHRS and YFSETQ. The CDR3 spans 13 residues. The complete variable domain, with remaining parts taken from reference TRBV5-1 and TRBJ1-1, reads KAGVTQTPRYLIKTRGQQVTLSCSPISGHRSVSWYQQTPGQGLQFLFEYFSETQRNKGNFPGRFSGRQFSNSRSEMNVSTLELGDSALYLCASSWGENTEAFFGQGTRLTVV.

The genes are TRBV5-1 and TRBJ2-1; a weak D match, TRBD1 (6 bases). The CDR3 extends over 13 amino acids. V dropped 4 bases and J dropped 5 bases, with 10 bases sitting between them. CDR1 and CDR2 (germline): SGHRS, YFSETQ. The CDR3 DNA is TGCGCCAGCAGCCCAGGACAGAACAATGAGCAGTTCTTC. Translation: CASSPGQNNEQFF. Combining the CDR3 with reference TRBV5-1 and TRBJ2-1 gives the whole variable domain KAGVTQTPRYLIKTRGQQVTLSCSPISGHRSVSWYQQTPGQGLQFLFEYFSETQRNKGNFPGRFSGRQFSNSRSEMNVSTLELGDSALYLCASSPGQNNEQFFGPGTRLTVL.

This clonotype was seen just once. The CDR3 here is CSAIDRAAPYEQYF. CDR3 coding DNA: TGCAGTGCTATCGACAGGGCGGCTCCCTACGAGCAGTACTTC. The gene calls are TRBV20-1 and TRBJ2-7; 7 positions agree with TRBD1. The CDR3 spans 14 residues. V was pared by 4 bases and J by 2 bases, with 8 bases of the junction left unmatched. Germline assignment: CDR1 DFQATT and CDR2 SNEGSKA (reference sequence).